Below are 5 T cell receptor beta chains sequenced from a single sample in a study of blood T cell repertoires in COVID-19. Here immunoSEQ multiplex PCR was the method, and the copy in TCRdb shows in-frame clones only, minus some. The sample shows fewer than 250,000 clones, over 75% of them seen only once. Sequencing was carried out using PBMCs or T cells enriched from blood (not recorded which). The receptors here all came from a man in his thirties or forties in a cohort exposed to, infected with or recovered from COVID-19 (not recorded which).

The chain employs TRBV6-5 and TRBJ2-6; no reliable D call. V lost 3 bases and J 4 bases, leaving 4 bases between the germline ends. CDR3 length equals 13 residues. Germline CDR1 and CDR2: MNHEY and SVGAGI. CDR3: CASSYSGANVLTF. CDR3 nucleotide sequence: TGTGCCAGCAGTTATTCAGGGGCCAACGTCCTGACTTTC.

The rearrangement joins TRBV9 to TRBJ1-3; TRBD1 matches 8 bases. CDR3 length equals 13 residues. CDR1 and CDR2 (germline): SGDLS, YYNGEE. With V trimmed by 7 bases and J by 4 bases, 4 bases remained unmatched. DNA for the CDR3: TGTGCCAGCCGCTCAGGGGGCGGAAACACCATATATTTT. Protein product: CASRSGGGNTIYF.

In DNA, the CDR3 is TGTGCCAGCAGGAGCCTCACAGGGAAACAGCCCCAGCATTTT. Protein product: CASRSLTGKQPQHF. The V gene is TRBV6-5, the J gene TRBJ1-5, with D possibly being TRBD1 (6 bases). Trimming stripped 6 bases from V and 7 bases from J, with 16 bases between. This CDR3 region has 14 residues. Per germline, CDR1 MNHEY and CDR2 SVGAGI.

This chain uses TRBV28 with TRBJ2-7; weak D call: TRBD1 (5 bases). CDR1 and CDR2 (germline): MDHEN, SYDVKM. The CDR3 runs 15 residues. Trimming took 6 bases from V and 0 from J, leaving 15 bases between them. The CDR3 is CASRKGVIFSYEQYF. CDR3 coding DNA: TGTGCCAGCAGGAAAGGGGTTATTTTCTCCTACGAGCAGTACTTC.

The chain couples TRBV6-5 to TRBJ1-2; D ambiguous. The CDR3 length is 14 residues. V was clipped by 0 bases and J by 2 bases, with 7 bases between them. Germline-derived CDR1 and CDR2 are MNHEY and SVGAGI. The DNA for the CDR3 is TGTGCCAGCAGTTACTCGGAACAGAACTATGGCTACACCTTC. Translating it yields CASSYSEQNYGYTF.